The T cell receptor (beta chain) described here comes from a study of shared clonotypes between healthy human individuals. Overall study context: A few men and a couple of women, aged 18 to 49, were donors. The study, taken as a whole, reports: The study generally estimated greater richness for naive than memory subsets. Sorted-subset sequencing was shown by rarefaction to be incomplete despite large depth.

Points on this clone: Its specificity is not known.

This CDR3 is built from 15 residues. Germline V gene sequence: CDR1 SGHVS, CDR2 FNYEAQ. Deletions cut 1 base from V and 4 bases from J, with 12 bases between. Generated by immunoSEQ multiplex PCR, the TCRdb table keeps only in-frame clones and is missing some. This table has about 2.1 million clones, around 93% appearing once. CD8 cells regarded as naive lacked CD45RO, were positively chosen for CCR7, and omitted terminally differentiated effector memory CD45RA+ cells. Every donor, a Caucasian adult, lived in Nashville, Tennessee. The sequencing input was naive CD8+ T cells from PBMCs. The chain employs TRBV7-6 and TRBJ2-3, with a weak D call TRBD2 (6 bases). This sequence was found in a man younger than 30 in good health. Some clones in this sample may be carry-over from other donors' samples. CDR3 DNA: TGTGCCAGCAGCTTAGTGGACGGGAGCGCAGATACGCAGTATTTT. Its protein product is CASSLVDGSADTQYF.